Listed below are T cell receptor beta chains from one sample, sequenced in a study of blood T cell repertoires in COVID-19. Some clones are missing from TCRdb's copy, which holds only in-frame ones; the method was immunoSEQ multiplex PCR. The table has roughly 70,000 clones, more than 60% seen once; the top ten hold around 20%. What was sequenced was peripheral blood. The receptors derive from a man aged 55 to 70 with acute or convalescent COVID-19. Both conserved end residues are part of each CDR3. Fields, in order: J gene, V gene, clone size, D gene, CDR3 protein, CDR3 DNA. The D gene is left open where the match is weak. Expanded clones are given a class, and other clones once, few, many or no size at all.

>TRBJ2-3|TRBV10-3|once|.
CAISEQDTQYF
TGTGCCATCAGTGAGCAAGATACGCAGTATTTT
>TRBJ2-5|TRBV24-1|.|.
CATSDPSTGETQYF
TGTGCCACCAGTGACCCCTCGACAGGAGAGACCCAGTACTTC
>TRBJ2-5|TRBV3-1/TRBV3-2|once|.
CASSQDATQPGSYF
TGTGCCAGCAGCCAAGACGCTACCCAGCCCGGGTCGTACTTC
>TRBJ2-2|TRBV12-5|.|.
CASGLVQDGRVDTGELFF
TGTGCTAGTGGTTTGGTACAGGACGGCAGGGTCGATACCGGGGAGCTGTTTTTT
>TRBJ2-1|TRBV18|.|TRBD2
CASSPSVLAGGRIDEQFF
TGTGCCAGCTCACCATCCGTGCTAGCGGGGGGGCGCATCGATGAGCAGTTCTTC
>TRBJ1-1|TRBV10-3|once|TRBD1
CAISPGGVGTEAFF
TGTGCCATCAGCCCAGGGGGCGTGGGCACTGAAGCTTTCTTT
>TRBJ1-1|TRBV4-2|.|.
CASSQEVTRGDTEAFF
TGTGCCAGCAGCCAAGAAGTAACCCGGGGGGACACTGAAGCTTTCTTT
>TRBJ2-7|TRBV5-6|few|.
CASSLVPGPSYEQYF
TGTGCCAGCAGCTTAGTTCCAGGGCCGTCCTACGAGCAGTACTTC
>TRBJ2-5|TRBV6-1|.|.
CASSEPLQGTHPETQYF
TGTGCCAGCAGTGAACCTCTACAGGGAACCCATCCAGAGACCCAGTACTTC
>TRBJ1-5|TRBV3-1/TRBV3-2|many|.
CASSQDSQSNQPQHF
TGTGCCAGCAGCCAAGATAGCCAGAGCAATCAGCCCCAGCATTTT
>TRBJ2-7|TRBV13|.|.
CASSPSLGSPSGSYEQYF
TGTGCCAGCAGCCCCTCCCTAGGAAGCCCGTCGGGGTCCTACGAGCAGTACTTC
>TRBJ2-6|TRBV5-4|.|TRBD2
CASSLMRGTGANVLTF
TGTGCCAGCAGCTTGATGCGGGGGACTGGGGCCAACGTCCTGACTTTC
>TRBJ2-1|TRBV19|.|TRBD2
CASSATTSGPYNEQFF
TGTGCCAGTAGTGCCACGACTAGCGGGCCTTACAATGAGCAGTTCTTC
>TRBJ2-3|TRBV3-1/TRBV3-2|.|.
CASSHFRGTQYF
TGTGCCAGCAGCCATTTCCGAGGCACGCAGTATTTT
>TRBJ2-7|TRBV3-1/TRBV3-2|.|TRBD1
CASSQDWGGQGALYEQYF
TGTGCCAGCAGCCAAGACTGGGGGGGACAGGGGGCCCTCTACGAGCAGTACTTC
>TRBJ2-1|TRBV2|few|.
CASGWDTPNEQFF
TGTGCCAGCGGATGGGACACGCCCAATGAGCAGTTCTTC
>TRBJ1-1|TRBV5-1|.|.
CASSADMNTEAFF
TGCGCCAGCAGCGCTGACATGAACACTGAAGCTTTCTTT
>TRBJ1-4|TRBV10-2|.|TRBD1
CASSELGTGTGKLFF
TGCGCCAGCAGTGAGTTGGGGACAGGGACGGGAAAACTGTTTTTT
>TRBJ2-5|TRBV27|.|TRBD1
CASSTSRQGGWQTQYF
TGTGCCAGCAGTACGTCCCGACAGGGTGGCTGGCAGACCCAGTACTTC
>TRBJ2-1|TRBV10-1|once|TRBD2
CASSGGLAGNEQFF
TGCGCCAGCTCGGGGGGACTAGCGGGAAATGAGCAGTTCTTC
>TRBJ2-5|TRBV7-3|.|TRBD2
CASSFGAGGGETQYF
TGTGCCAGCAGCTTTGGAGCGGGGGGAGGAGAGACCCAGTACTTC
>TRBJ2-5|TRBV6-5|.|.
CASATKGRETQYF
TGTGCCAGCGCAACCAAGGGGCGGGAGACCCAGTACTTC
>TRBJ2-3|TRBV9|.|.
CASSVGVAADTQYF
TGTGCCAGCAGCGTAGGGGTAGCAGCAGATACGCAGTATTTT
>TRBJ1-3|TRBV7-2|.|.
CASSLSGLISGNTIYF
TGTGCCAGCAGCTTATCAGGGCTGATCTCTGGAAACACCATATATTTT
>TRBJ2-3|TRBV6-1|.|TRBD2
CASSEFGTSGARSTDTQYF
TGTGCCAGCAGTGAATTTGGGACTAGCGGCGCTCGCAGCACAGATACGCAGTATTTT
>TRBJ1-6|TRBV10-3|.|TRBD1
CATTGQGASPLHF
TGTGCCACCACGGGACAGGGGGCTTCACCCCTCCACTTT
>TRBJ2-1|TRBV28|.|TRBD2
CASGGLADINEQFF
TGTGCCAGCGGTGGACTAGCGGATATCAATGAGCAGTTCTTC
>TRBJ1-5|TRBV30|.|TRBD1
CAWSVGDRGRRRNQPQHF
TGTGCCTGGAGTGTAGGGGACAGGGGGCGCAGGCGCAATCAGCCCCAGCATTTT
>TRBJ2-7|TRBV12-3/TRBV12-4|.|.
CATPRGVHEQYF
TGTGCCACCCCTAGGGGCGTCCACGAGCAGTACTTC
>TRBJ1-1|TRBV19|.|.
CASSREGLNTEAFF
TGTGCCAGTAGTAGGGAGGGGTTGAACACTGAAGCTTTCTTT
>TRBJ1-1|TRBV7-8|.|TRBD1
CASRLDRGSTEAFF
TGTGCCAGCAGACTTGACAGGGGCAGCACTGAAGCTTTCTTT
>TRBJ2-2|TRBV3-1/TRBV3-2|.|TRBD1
CASSQDRQGLGELFF
TGTGCCAGCAGCCAAGATCGACAGGGCCTCGGGGAGCTGTTTTTT
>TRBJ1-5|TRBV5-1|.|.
CASLGNRENQPQHF
TGCGCCAGCCTCGGCAACAGGGAAAATCAGCCCCAGCATTTT
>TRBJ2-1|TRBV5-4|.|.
CASRPLGSNEQFF
TGTGCCAGCAGACCCCTGGGCTCGAATGAGCAGTTCTTC
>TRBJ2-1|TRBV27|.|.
CASSLPGQEQFF
TGTGCCAGCAGTTTACCGGGACAAGAGCAGTTCTTC
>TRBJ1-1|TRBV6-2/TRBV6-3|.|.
CASSYTRTAEAFF
TGTGCCAGCAGTTACACCCGGACAGCTGAAGCTTTCTTT
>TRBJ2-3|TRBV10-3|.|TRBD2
CAISETSEGTDTQYF
TGTGCCATCAGCGAGACTAGCGAGGGCACAGATACGCAGTATTTT
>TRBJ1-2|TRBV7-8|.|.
CASSLRRDDGYTF
TGTGCCAGCAGCTTAAGGCGGGATGATGGCTACACCTTC
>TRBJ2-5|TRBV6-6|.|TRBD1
CASSYSGTGGQETQYF
TGTGCCAGCAGTTACTCCGGGACAGGGGGTCAAGAGACCCAGTACTTC
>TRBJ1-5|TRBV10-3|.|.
CAISGSGEGSNQPQHF
TGTGCCATCAGTGGCTCAGGGGAAGGTAGCAATCAGCCCCAGCATTTT
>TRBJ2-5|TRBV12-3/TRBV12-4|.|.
CASSVDLEETQYF
TGTGCCAGCAGTGTGGACTTGGAAGAGACCCAGTACTTC
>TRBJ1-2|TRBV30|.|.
CAWSVRDYGYTF
TGTGCCTGGAGTGTCAGGGACTATGGCTACACCTTC
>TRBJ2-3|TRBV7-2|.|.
CASSLQPGRSDTQYF
TGTGCCAGCAGCTTACAGCCGGGAAGGTCAGATACGCAGTATTTT
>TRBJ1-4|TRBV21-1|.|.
CASSTHRQRSNEKLFF
TGTGCCAGCAGCACCCACAGACAGCGCTCTAATGAAAAACTGTTTTTT
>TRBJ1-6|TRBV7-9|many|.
CASSFMSVNSPLHF
TGTGCCAGCAGCTTTATGTCCGTTAATTCACCCCTCCACTTT